These 3 T cell receptor beta chains were all obtained from the same sample, sequenced in a study of blood T cell repertoires in COVID-19. The data were produced by immunoSEQ multiplex PCR, yet TCRdb's version contains in-frame clones alone and is incomplete. The sample lists under 300,000 clones, 75% to 90% occurring once. Sequencing was done on a sample of peripheral blood. The receptors were gathered from a middle-aged woman with acute or convalescent COVID-19.

The chain is built from TRBV5-8 and TRBJ2-4; D call uncertain. This CDR3 is 16 amino acids long. Trimming pared 1 base from V and 6 bases from J, leaving 17 bases between. CDR1 and CDR2 from the germline V gene are SGHTS and YDEGEE. As DNA, the CDR3 is TGTGCCAGCAGCTTGTATGGTCACAGCCCGGCAAACATTCAGTACTTC. This gives the protein CASSLYGHSPANIQYF.

The rearrangement joins TRBV4-1 to TRBJ1-2; D gene ambiguous. Germline loops: CDR1 MGHRA, CDR2 YSYEKL. The CDR3 sequence is 13 residues long. Deletions cut 0 bases from V and 6 bases from J, with 8 bases between. The CDR3 sequence is CASSQDVGNGYTF. In DNA, the CDR3 is TGCGCCAGCAGCCAAGATGTCGGGAATGGCTACACCTTC.

The chain employs TRBV5-1 and TRBJ2-3; 8 bases line up with TRBD2. Germline-derived CDR1 and CDR2 are SGHRS and YFSETQ. This CDR3 has 17 residues. Trimming at V came to 0 bases and at J to 2 bases, leaving 8 bases not matched to a gene. This CDR3 is CASSLAWAGGLTDTQYF. The CDR3 nucleotides read TGCGCCAGCAGCTTGGCCTGGGCGGGGGGCCTCACAGATACGCAGTATTTT.